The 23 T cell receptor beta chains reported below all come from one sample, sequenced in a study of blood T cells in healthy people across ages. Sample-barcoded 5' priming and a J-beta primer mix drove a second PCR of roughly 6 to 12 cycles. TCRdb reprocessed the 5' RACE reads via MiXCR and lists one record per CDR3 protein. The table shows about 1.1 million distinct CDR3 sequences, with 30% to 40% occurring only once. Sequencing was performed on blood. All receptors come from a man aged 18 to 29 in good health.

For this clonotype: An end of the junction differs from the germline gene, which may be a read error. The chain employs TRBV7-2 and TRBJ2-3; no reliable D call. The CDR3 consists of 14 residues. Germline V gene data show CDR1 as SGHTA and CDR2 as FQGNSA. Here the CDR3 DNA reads TGTGCCAGCATCTTAGCAGCTAGCACAGATACGCAGTATTTT. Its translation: CASILAASTDTQYF.

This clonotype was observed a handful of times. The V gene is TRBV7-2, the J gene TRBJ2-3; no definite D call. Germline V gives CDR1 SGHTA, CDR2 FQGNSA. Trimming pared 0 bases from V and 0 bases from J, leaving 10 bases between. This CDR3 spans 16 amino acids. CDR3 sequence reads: CASSLASTESTDTQYF. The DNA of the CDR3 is TGTGCCAGCAGCTTAGCGTCTACCGAGAGCACAGATACGCAGTATTTT.

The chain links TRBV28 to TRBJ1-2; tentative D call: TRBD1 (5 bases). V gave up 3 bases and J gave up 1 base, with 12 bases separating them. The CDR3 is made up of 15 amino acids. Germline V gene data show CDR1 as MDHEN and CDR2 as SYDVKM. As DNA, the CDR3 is TGTGCCAGCAGTTTGGTAGGGGAATTTAACTATGGCTACACCTTC. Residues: CASSLVGEFNYGYTF.

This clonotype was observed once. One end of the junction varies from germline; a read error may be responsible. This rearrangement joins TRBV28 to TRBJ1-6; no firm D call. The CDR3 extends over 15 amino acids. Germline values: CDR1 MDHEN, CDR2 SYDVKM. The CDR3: CASSSIVEIGSPPHF. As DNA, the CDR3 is TGTGCCAGCAGTTCGATAGTGGAAATTGGTTCACCCCCCCACTTT.

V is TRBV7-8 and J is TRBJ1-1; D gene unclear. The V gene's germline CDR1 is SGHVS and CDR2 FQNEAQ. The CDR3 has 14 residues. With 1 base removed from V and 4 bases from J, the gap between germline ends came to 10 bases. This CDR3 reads CASSLVVAGTEAFF. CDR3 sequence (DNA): TGTGCCAGCAGCTTAGTGGTGGCAGGCACTGAAGCTTTCTTT.

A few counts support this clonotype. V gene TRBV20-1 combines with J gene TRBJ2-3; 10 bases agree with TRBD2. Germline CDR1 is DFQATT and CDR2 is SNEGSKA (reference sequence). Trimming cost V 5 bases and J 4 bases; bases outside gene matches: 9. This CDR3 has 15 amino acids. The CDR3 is CSALVSGGIADTQYF. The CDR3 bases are TGCAGTGCTTTAGTTAGCGGGGGGATCGCAGATACGCAGTATTTT.

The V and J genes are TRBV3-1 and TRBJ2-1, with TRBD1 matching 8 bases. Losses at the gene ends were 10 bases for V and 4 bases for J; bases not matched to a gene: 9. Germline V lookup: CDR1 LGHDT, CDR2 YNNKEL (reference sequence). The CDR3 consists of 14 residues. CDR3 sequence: CATSRDRLYNEQFF. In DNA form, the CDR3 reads TGTGCCACCTCCCGGGACAGGCTTTACAATGAGCAGTTCTTC.

CDR3 DNA: TGCGCCAGCAGCCAAGATTCGGCCGGAGACACAGATACGCAGTATTTT. Its translation: CASSQDSAGDTDTQYF. The chain is built from TRBV4-3 and TRBJ2-3; D is ambiguous. The CDR3 is 16 residues long. Trimming stripped 0 bases from V and 2 bases from J, with 12 bases between. Germline loops: CDR1 LGHNA, CDR2 YSLEER.

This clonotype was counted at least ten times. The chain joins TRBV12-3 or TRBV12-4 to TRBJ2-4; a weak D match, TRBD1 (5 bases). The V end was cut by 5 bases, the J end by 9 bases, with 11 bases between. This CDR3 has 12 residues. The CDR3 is CASSTQGAIQYF. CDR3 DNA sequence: TGTGCCAGCAGTACCCAGGGTGCCATTCAGTACTTC.

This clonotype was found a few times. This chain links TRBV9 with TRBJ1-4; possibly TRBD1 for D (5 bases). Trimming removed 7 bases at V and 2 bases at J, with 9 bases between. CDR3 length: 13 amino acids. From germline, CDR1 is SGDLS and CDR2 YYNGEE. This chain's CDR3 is CASGGETNEKLFF. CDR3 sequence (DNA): TGTGCCAGCGGGGGGGAGACTAATGAAAAACTGTTTTTT.

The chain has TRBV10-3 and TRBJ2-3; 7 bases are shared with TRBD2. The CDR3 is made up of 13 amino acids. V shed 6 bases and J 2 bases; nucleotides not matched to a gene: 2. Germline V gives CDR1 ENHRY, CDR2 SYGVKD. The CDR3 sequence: CAISGGYTDTQYF. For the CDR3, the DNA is TGTGCCATCAGCGGGGGGTACACAGATACGCAGTATTTT.

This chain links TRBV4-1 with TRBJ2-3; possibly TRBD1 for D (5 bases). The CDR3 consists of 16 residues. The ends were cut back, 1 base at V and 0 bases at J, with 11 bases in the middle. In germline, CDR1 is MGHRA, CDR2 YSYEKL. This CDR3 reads CASSQGPGRSTDTQYF. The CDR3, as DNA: TGCGCCAGCAGCCAAGGTCCAGGGCGTAGCACAGATACGCAGTATTTT.

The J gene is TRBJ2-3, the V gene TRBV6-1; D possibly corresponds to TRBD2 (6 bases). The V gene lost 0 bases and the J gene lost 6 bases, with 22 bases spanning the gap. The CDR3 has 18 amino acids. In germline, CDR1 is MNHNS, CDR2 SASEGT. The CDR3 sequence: CASSEAMLWRVLEDTQYF. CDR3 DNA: TGTGCCAGCAGTGAAGCGATGCTCTGGAGGGTGTTAGAGGATACGCAGTATTTT.

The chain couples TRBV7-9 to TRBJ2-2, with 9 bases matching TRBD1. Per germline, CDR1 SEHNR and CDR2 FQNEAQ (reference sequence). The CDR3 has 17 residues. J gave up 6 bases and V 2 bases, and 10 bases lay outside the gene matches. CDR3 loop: CASSLRRDRALSGELFF. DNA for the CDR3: TGTGCCAGCAGCTTAAGAAGGGACAGGGCCCTATCCGGGGAGCTGTTTTTT.

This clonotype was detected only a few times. For the CDR3, the DNA is TGTGCCATCAGCCCTACAGGGAAGCAGTTCTTC. This sequence encodes CAISPTGKQFF. The rearrangement joins TRBV10-3 to TRBJ2-1; maybe TRBD1 (6 bases). Trimming took off 6 bases at V and 11 bases at J, with 11 bases between the two ends. This CDR3 comprises 11 residues. In germline, CDR1 is ENHRY, CDR2 SYGVKD.

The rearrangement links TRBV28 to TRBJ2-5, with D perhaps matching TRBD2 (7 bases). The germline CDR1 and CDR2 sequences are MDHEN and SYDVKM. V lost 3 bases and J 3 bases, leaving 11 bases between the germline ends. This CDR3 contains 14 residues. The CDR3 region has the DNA TGTGCCAGCAGTTTGGGGGGGCAAAAAGAGACCCAGTACTTC. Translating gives CASSLGGQKETQYF. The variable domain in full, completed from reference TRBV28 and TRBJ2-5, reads DVKVTQSSRYLVKRTGEKVFLECVQDMDHENMFWYRQDPGLGLRLIYFSYDVKMKEKGDIPEGYSVSREKKERFSLILESASTNQTSMYLCASSLGGQKETQYFGPGTRLLVL.

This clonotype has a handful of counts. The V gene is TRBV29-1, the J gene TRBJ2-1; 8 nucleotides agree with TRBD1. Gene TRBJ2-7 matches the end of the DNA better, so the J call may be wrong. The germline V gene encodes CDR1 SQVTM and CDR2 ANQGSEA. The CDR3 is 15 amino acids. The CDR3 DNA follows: TGCAGCGTTGAGGGACAGGAGTCCTCCTACAATGAGCAGTACTTC. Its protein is CSVEGQESSYNEQYF.

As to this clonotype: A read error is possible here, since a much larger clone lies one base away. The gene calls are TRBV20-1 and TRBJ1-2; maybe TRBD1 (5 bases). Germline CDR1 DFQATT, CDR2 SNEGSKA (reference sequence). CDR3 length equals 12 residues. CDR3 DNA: TGCAGTACTAGAGTTGGGGCAGGGGGCTACACCTTC. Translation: CSTRVGAGGYTF.

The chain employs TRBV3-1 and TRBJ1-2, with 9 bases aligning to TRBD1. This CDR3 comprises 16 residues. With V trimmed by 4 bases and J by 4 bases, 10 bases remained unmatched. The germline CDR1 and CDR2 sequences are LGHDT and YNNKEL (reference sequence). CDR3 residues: CASSPITGGLGYGYTF. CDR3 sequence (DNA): TGTGCCAGCAGCCCGATAACAGGGGGCTTGGGCTATGGCTACACCTTC.

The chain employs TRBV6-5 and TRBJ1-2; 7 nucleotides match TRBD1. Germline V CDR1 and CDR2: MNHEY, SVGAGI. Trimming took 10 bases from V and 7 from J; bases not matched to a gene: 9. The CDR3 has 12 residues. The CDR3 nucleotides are TGTGCCACCCGACAGGGATTAAGTGGCTACACCTTC. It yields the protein CATRQGLSGYTF.

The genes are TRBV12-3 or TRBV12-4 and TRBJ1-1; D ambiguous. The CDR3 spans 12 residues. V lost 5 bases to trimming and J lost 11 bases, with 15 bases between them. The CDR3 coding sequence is TGTGCCAGCAGTCTAAACTTGGGGTGGGCTTTCTTT. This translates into CASSLNLGWAFF.

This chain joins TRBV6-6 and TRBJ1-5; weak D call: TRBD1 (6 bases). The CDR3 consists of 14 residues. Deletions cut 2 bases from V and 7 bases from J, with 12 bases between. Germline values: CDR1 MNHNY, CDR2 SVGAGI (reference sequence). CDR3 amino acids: CASSYVGGRQPQHF. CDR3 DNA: TGTGCCAGCAGTTACGTCGGGGGCAGGCAGCCCCAGCATTTT.

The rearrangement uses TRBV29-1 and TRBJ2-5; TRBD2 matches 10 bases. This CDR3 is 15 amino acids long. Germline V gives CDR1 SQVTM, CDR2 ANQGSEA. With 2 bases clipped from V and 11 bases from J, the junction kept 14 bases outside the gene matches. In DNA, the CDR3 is TGCAGCGTTGAATTCCCCCTAGCGGGGGTGAATGAGCAGTACTTC. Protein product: CSVEFPLAGVNEQYF.